This TCR beta chain was obtained from a study of cytomegalovirus exposure and HLA in healthy donors. V lost 0 bases and J lost 6, with 9 bases in between. Germline CDR1 and CDR2: SGDLS and YYNGEE. The CDR3 has 14 amino acids. Primers: 60 Vbeta forward and 13 Jbeta reverse. The repertoire was sequenced with immunoSEQ multiplex PCR; TCRdb's copy has only in-frame clones and lacks some. The sample includes under 200,000 clones, 82% seen only once; the top ten take about 0.89%. This chain links TRBV9 with TRBJ2-2; D is perhaps TRBD2 (6 bases). The sequenced material came from PBMCs. This TCR was recovered from a girl between 2 and 10 years old in good health and CMV-seropositive. CDR3: CASSVDGGAGELFF. CDR3 bases: TGTGCCAGCAGCGTAGACGGCGGGGCCGGGGAGCTGTTTTTT. Filled out from reference TRBV9 and TRBJ2-2, the complete variable domain reads DSGVTQTPKHLITATGQRVTLRCSPRSGDLSVYWYQQSLDQGLQFLIQYYNGEERAKGNILERFSAQQFPDLHSELNLSSLELGDSALYFCASSVDGGAGELFFGEGSRLTVL.